The 18 T cell receptor beta chains below were found in one sample sequenced in a study of T cell repertoires in aging, cancer and after chemotherapy. A mixed TRB-A/B primer pool amplified rearranged TRB by multiplex touch-down PCR. TCRdb reprocessed the multiplex PCR reads via MiXCR and lists one record per CDR3 protein. This sample has approximately 5,000 distinct CDR3 sequences, with approximately 71% found just once. Amplification of TCR beta used genomic DNA extracted from peripheral blood. Sequences were obtained from blood. Receptors were obtained from a human donor with a solid tumor.

This sequence joins TRBV19 and TRBJ1-1; D call uncertain. The germline gives CDR1 LNHDA, CDR2 SQIVND (reference sequence). V was clipped by 0 bases and J by 5 bases, with 10 bases between them. This CDR3 comprises 14 residues. Written as DNA, the CDR3 is TGTGCCAGTAGTATAGATCCCGGTTATACTGAAGCTTTCTTT. Amino acids: CASSIDPGYTEAFF.

This clonotype was picked up a small number of times. The chain uses TRBV15 and TRBJ1-6, with D perhaps TRBD1 (6 bases). The germline V gene encodes CDR1 LNHNV and CDR2 YYDKDF (reference sequence). There are 17 residues in the CDR3. Trimming took off 4 bases at V and 1 base at J, with 14 bases between the two ends. The CDR3 coding sequence is TGTGCCACCAGCAAGGGGCCAGGGGAGTCCTATAATTCACCCCTCCACTTT. Protein: CATSKGPGESYNSPLHF.

The chain is built from TRBV12-3 or TRBV12-4 and TRBJ2-2; D possibly corresponds to TRBD1 (6 bases). V lost 3 bases, J lost 7 bases, and 15 bases lay in between. This CDR3 has 15 residues. CDR3 residues: CASSLKQGDIGELFF. CDR3 nucleotide sequence: TGTGCCAGCAGTTTGAAACAGGGCGATATCGGGGAGCTGTTTTTT.

V usage is TRBV5-8 and J usage is TRBJ2-1; 9 nucleotides align to TRBD1. Unmatched junction bases numbered 3, after V lost 4 bases and J lost 4 bases. Germline CDR1 is SGHTS and CDR2 is YDEGEE. The CDR3 spans 14 residues. CDR3 residues: CASSTGQGYNEQFF. The CDR3 nucleotides read TGTGCCAGCAGCACTGGACAGGGGTACAATGAGCAGTTCTTC.

V gene TRBV27 combines with J gene TRBJ2-3; 13 bases match TRBD2. This CDR3 has 19 amino acids. Germline loops: CDR1 MNHEY, CDR2 SMNVEV (reference sequence). V dropped 6 bases and J dropped 0; count of bases not matched to a gene: 12. The CDR3 here is CASSIWGLAGTQSTDTQYF. CDR3 nucleotides: TGTGCCAGCAGCATATGGGGACTAGCGGGGACTCAAAGCACAGATACGCAGTATTTT.

The chain combines TRBV12-3 or TRBV12-4 with TRBJ1-2; D is perhaps TRBD1 (6 bases). V lost 2 bases and J 3 bases, leaving 7 bases between the germline ends. This CDR3 is built from 13 residues. In DNA, the CDR3 is TGTGCCAGCAGTTTACAGGGGCACTATGGCTACACCTTC. It yields the protein CASSLQGHYGYTF.

The rearrangement joins TRBV20-1 to TRBJ1-5; unclear D gene. V was cut by 0 bases and J by 0 bases, with 3 bases left in between. The CDR3 extends over 13 amino acids. The V gene's germline CDR1 is DFQATT and CDR2 SNEGSKA (reference sequence). CDR3 nucleotide sequence: TGCAGTGCTAGAGAGAGTAGCAATCAGCCCCAGCATTTT. This codes for CSARESSNQPQHF.

This clonotype was detected only a few times. The genes are TRBV19 and TRBJ2-7; 9 bases fit TRBD1. The V segment lost 5 bases and the J segment 3 bases; nucleotides outside the gene matches: 8. Germline V gives CDR1 LNHDA, CDR2 SQIVND (reference sequence). The CDR3 length is 15 residues. The CDR3 DNA follows: TGTGCCAGTAGTTTTCAATCGGGACAGGGCTACGAGCAGTACTTC. Amino acid sequence: CASSFQSGQGYEQYF.

This rearrangement joins TRBV27 to TRBJ2-7; maybe TRBD1 (6 bases). Trimming shortened V by 6 bases and J by 5 bases, and 14 bases separated the two germline ends. Germline V gene lookup returns CDR1 MNHEY and CDR2 SMNVEV (reference sequence). The length of the CDR3 is 13 residues. CDR3 bases: TGTGCCAGCAGGGCCAGGGGTATCGACGAGCAGTACTTC. Residues: CASRARGIDEQYF.

This chain uses TRBV19 with TRBJ1-3, with D possibly being TRBD1 (6 bases). The V end was cut by 7 bases, the J end by 8 bases, with 15 bases between. This CDR3 is built from 13 residues. Germline values: CDR1 LNHDA, CDR2 SQIVND (reference sequence). The CDR3 coding sequence is TGTGCCAGTACAGAACAGGGCTTCGACACCATATATTTT. Translating gives CASTEQGFDTIYF.

The chain uses TRBV20-1 and TRBJ2-7; tentative D call: TRBD1 (6 bases). The V end was cut by 5 bases, the J end by 8 bases, with 13 bases between. The germline V gene has CDR1 DFQATT and CDR2 SNEGSKA (reference sequence). This CDR3 has 11 residues. CDR3 loop: CSAENRDKQYF. Written as DNA, the CDR3 is TGCAGTGCTGAAAACCGGGACAAGCAGTACTTC.

The CDR3 region has the DNA TGTGCCAGCAGCCCCAGGGGGACTGGAAACACCATATATTTT. Translated, it gives CASSPRGTGNTIYF. The chain recombines TRBV7-2 with TRBJ1-3; 7 bases are shared with TRBD1. The CDR3 is made up of 14 amino acids. CDR1 is SGHTA and CDR2 is FQGNSA in the germline V gene. Trimming cost V 5 bases and J 2 bases; bases outside gene matches: 3.

In its sample, this clonotype was seen a few times. The rearrangement joins TRBV7-2 to TRBJ2-3, with D unresolved. The CDR3 has 14 amino acids. Trimming took 4 bases from V and 5 from J, leaving 13 bases between them. Germline loops: CDR1 SGHTA, CDR2 FQGNSA. This chain's CDR3 is CASSSQRSLDTQYF. The CDR3, as DNA: TGTGCCAGCAGCTCCCAGCGCTCCTTAGATACGCAGTATTTT.

The chain recombines TRBV10-3 with TRBJ1-3; no definite D call. V was cut by 2 bases and J by 7 bases, with 12 bases left in between. The CDR3 runs 14 residues. In germline, CDR1 is ENHRY, CDR2 SYGVKD. CDR3: CAISEESGVNTIYF. CDR3 nucleotides: TGTGCCATCAGTGAGGAGTCGGGCGTGAACACCATATATTTT.

This chain uses TRBV6-4 with TRBJ1-1; a weak D match, TRBD1 (5 bases). Germline CDR1 and CDR2: MRHNA and SNTAGT. The V end was cut by 5 bases, the J end by 2 bases, with 15 bases between. The CDR3 contains 15 residues. The CDR3 loop reads CASSQQAQGNTEAFF. Written as DNA, the CDR3 is TGTGCCAGCAGTCAACAGGCTCAGGGAAACACTGAAGCTTTCTTT.

The rearrangement joins TRBV20-1 to TRBJ2-5, with D possibly being TRBD2 (5 bases). Trimming cost V 1 base and J 9 bases, with 12 bases left between them. The CDR3 extends over 12 amino acids. Germline loops: CDR1 DFQATT, CDR2 SNEGSKA (reference sequence). CDR3 in DNA: TGCAGTGCTAGAGCCCCAGGACTTTCCCAGTACTTC. It translates to CSARAPGLSQYF.

This clonotype occurred a few times. This rearrangement joins TRBV6-5 to TRBJ2-5, with a weak D call TRBD2 (6 bases). Germline CDR1 MNHEY, CDR2 SVGAGI. This CDR3 contains 14 residues. Trimming stripped 2 bases from V and 6 bases from J, with 13 bases between. The CDR3 sequence is CASSYAPGSKTQYF. In DNA, the CDR3 is TGTGCCAGCAGTTACGCCCCCGGGAGCAAGACCCAGTACTTC.

The gene calls are TRBV18 and TRBJ2-7, with 8 bases fitting TRBD1. The CDR3 has 15 residues. CDR1 KGHSH and CDR2 LQKENI come from the germline V gene. Trimming cost V 0 bases and J 4 bases; bases outside gene matches: 5. This CDR3 is CASSPPGRGRYEQYF. The CDR3 DNA reads as TGTGCCAGCTCACCACCGGGCAGGGGGCGATACGAGCAGTACTTC.